A few counts support the clone carrying this T cell receptor beta chain. Its specificity is unknown. These data are taken from a study of T cells in Graves' hyperthyroidism and ophthalmopathy. Regarding the study as a whole: The majority of expanded thyroid clonotypes above 0.001 also appeared in blood.

Template material for amplifying TCR beta CDR3 regions consisted of RNA transcripts. TCR CDR3 underwent first-round RT-PCR with the HTBI primer set. TCRdb re-called the multiplex PCR reads with MiXCR, one entry per CDR3 protein. The table includes roughly 800,000 distinct CDR3 sequences, 35% to 40% detected once. Graves' hyperthyroidism qualified as stable when ophthalmopathy did not progress within 18 months. The hyperthyroidism was newly diagnosed and had lasted under 2 months; the patients were aged 18 to 65. Sequenced: blood. This TCR was recovered from a man between 18 and 35 years old with Graves' hyperthyroidism.

CDR3 loop: CASSKQNYEQYF. DNA of the CDR3: TGTGCCAGCTCAAAACAGAACTACGAGCAGTACTTC. The rearrangement uses TRBV18 and TRBJ2-7; D remains ambiguous. This CDR3 contains 12 residues. The germline V and J ends were trimmed by 5 bases and 3 bases, with 8 bases remaining between them. Germline loops: CDR1 KGHSH, CDR2 LQKENI.